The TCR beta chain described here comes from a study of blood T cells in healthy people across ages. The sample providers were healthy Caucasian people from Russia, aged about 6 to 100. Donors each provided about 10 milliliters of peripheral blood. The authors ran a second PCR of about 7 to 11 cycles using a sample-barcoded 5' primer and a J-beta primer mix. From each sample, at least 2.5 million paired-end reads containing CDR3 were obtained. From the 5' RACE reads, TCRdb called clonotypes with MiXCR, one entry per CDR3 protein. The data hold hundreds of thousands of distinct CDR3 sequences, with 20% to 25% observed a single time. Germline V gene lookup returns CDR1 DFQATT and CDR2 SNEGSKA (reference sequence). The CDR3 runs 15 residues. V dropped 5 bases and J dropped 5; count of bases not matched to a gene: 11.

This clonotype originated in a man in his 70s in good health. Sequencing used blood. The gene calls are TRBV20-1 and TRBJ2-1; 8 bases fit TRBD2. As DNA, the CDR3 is TGCAGTGCTGAGAAGAGCGGGAGCAAGAACAATGAGCAGTTCTTC. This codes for CSAEKSGSKNNEQFF.